Listed here are 22 T cell receptor beta chains from one sample, sequenced in a study of T cell repertoires in cytomegalovirus infection. TCRdb redid the calling of the reads with MiXCR, one entry per CDR3 protein. The table has 480,000 or so distinct CDR3 sequences, about 10% seen once; the top ten hold about 9.4%. The sample comprised PBMCs. The receptors were sampled from a human donor in good health (CMV status not recorded). Some clones in this sample may be carry-over from other donors' samples.

This clonotype appeared many times. The chain has TRBV11-2 and TRBJ2-2; the D call may be TRBD1 or TRBD2 (5 bases each). With 5 bases removed from V and 4 bases from J, the gap between germline ends came to 8 bases. Germline CDR1 reads SGHAT; CDR2 reads FQNNGV. The CDR3 runs to 13 residues. This chain's CDR3 is CASSPRGTGELFF. The DNA of the CDR3 is TGTGCCAGCAGCCCGAGGGGCACCGGGGAGCTGTTTTTT.

This clonotype was observed at least ten times. The chain employs TRBV12-3 or TRBV12-4 and TRBJ2-1, with 14 bases that match TRBD2. The CDR3 has 18 residues. V was clipped by 6 bases and J by 6 bases; unmatched bases: 13. This chain's CDR3 is CASRRSLSGLAGANEQFF. The CDR3 DNA reads TGTGCCAGCAGACGGTCCCTCTCGGGACTAGCGGGAGCCAATGAGCAGTTCTTC.

Only a few counts were recorded for this clonotype. The chain has TRBV5-6 and TRBJ2-7; 11 bases fit TRBD2. After removal of 3 bases from V and 6 bases from J, the junction contained 11 bases not matched to a gene. Germline-derived CDR1 and CDR2 are SGHDT and YYEEEE. This CDR3 has 16 residues. CDR3 bases: TGTGCCAGCAGCTCTTTAGCGGGAGGGCGACGTGGCGAGCAGTACTTC. Protein sequence: CASSSLAGGRRGEQYF.

There are many counts of this clonotype. The chain is built from TRBV7-4 and TRBJ1-5; 12 bases agree with TRBD1. The germline V gene has CDR1 SGHVT and CDR2 SQSDAQ. The CDR3 sequence is 17 residues long. Trimming cost V 1 base and J 3 bases; bases outside gene matches: 4. CDR3 in DNA: TGTGCCAGCAGCTTAGGGGACAGGGGGCTTAACAATCAGCCCCAGCATTTT. This sequence encodes CASSLGDRGLNNQPQHF. Drawing the rest from reference TRBV7-4 and TRBJ1-5, the complete variable domain is GAGVSQSPRYKVAKRGRDVALRCDSISGHVTLYWYRQTLGQGSEVLTYSQSDAQRDKSGRPSGRFSAERPERSVSTLKIQRTEQGDSAVYLCASSLGDRGLNNQPQHFGDGTRLSIL.

In its sample, this clonotype was seen a few times. The chain couples TRBV6-1 to TRBJ1-5, with D possibly TRBD1 on 6 matching bases. V lost 8 bases and J 4 bases, leaving 18 bases between the germline ends. This CDR3 has 15 residues. CDR1 and CDR2 from the germline V gene are MNHNS and SASEGT. Here the CDR3 reads CASGPVRGLNQPQHF. DNA of the CDR3: TGTGCCAGCGGACCCGTGCGGGGGCTAAATCAGCCCCAGCATTTT.

This chain uses TRBV12-3 or TRBV12-4 with TRBJ2-1, with 8 bases matching TRBD2. The V and J ends lost 9 bases and 6 bases, in that order; junction bases with no gene match: 4. CDR3 size: 12 residues. The chain's CDR3 is CASGLARNEQFF. In DNA form, the CDR3 reads TGTGCCAGTGGACTAGCCCGCAATGAGCAGTTCTTC.

This chain's CDR3 is CASSAGRGVIDEKLFF. CDR3 nucleotide sequence: TGTGCCAGCAGCGCCGGCAGGGGGGTCATAGATGAAAAACTGTTTTTT. The chain recombines TRBV9 with TRBJ1-4; 7 nucleotides agree with TRBD1. The germline CDR1 and CDR2 sequences are SGDLS and YYNGEE. Trimming cost V 3 bases and J 6 bases; bases outside gene matches: 11. The CDR3 length is 16 residues.

This clonotype was seen a few times. The chain recombines TRBV9 with TRBJ2-5; D is possibly TRBD1 (6 bases). V was clipped by 3 bases and J by 4 bases, with 10 bases between them. The CDR3 runs 13 residues. Germline V lookup: CDR1 SGDLS, CDR2 YYNGEE. CDR3: CASSGGGAETQYF. The CDR3 DNA follows: TGTGCCAGCAGCGGAGGGGGAGCAGAGACCCAGTACTTC.

This clonotype was seen ten or more times. V gene TRBV7-8 combines with J gene TRBJ2-1; D not resolved. Between the trimmed V and J ends, which lost 0 bases and 9 bases, there was a span of 9 bases. Germline values: CDR1 SGHVS, CDR2 FQNEAQ. This CDR3 contains 13 residues. DNA of the CDR3: TGTGCCAGCAGCTTAGCGTACCACGGTGAGCAGTTCTTC. Translation gives CASSLAYHGEQFF.

The CDR3 loop is CASSQDHVTSQFF. As DNA, the CDR3 is TGTGCCAGCAGCCAAGATCACGTTACCTCGCAGTTCTTC. J is TRBJ2-1 and V is TRBV3-1; D not resolved. The CDR3 contains 13 residues. The ends were cut back, 0 bases at V and 12 bases at J, with 12 bases in the middle. The V gene's germline CDR1 is LGHDT and CDR2 YNNKEL (reference sequence).

The rearrangement joins TRBV2 to TRBJ1-5; possible D gene TRBD1, 5 bases. The CDR3 has 14 amino acids. In germline, CDR1 is SNHLY, CDR2 FYNNEI. Trimming removed 6 bases from V and 1 base from J, with 10 bases in between. The CDR3 region has the DNA TGTGCCAGCAGCCCTGAGGGGAGCAATCAGCCCCAGCATTTT. Its translation: CASSPEGSNQPQHF. The entire variable domain, with the rest obtained from reference TRBV2 and TRBJ1-5, is as follows: EPEVTQTPSHQVTQMGQEVILRCVPISNHLYFYWYRQILGQKVEFLVSFYNNEISEKSEIFDDQFSVERPDGSNFTLKIRSTKLEDSAMYFCASSPEGSNQPQHFGDGTRLSIL.

The CDR3 sequence is CASSLGSGATNEQFF. CDR3 nucleotides: TGTGCCAGCAGCTTAGGCTCAGGAGCGACCAATGAGCAGTTCTTC. This chain uses TRBV13 with TRBJ2-1; D uncertain. Germline-derived CDR1 and CDR2 are PRHDT and FYEKMQ (reference sequence). CDR3 length equals 15 residues. The ends were cut back, 0 bases at V and 6 bases at J, with 12 bases in the middle.

The sample holds many counts of this clonotype. The genes are TRBV7-8 and TRBJ1-6, with no clear D. V was cut by 1 base and J by 7 bases, with 11 bases left in between. This CDR3 spans 15 amino acids. The germline V gene encodes CDR1 SGHVS and CDR2 FQNEAQ. The CDR3 bases are TGTGCCAGCAGCTTAGTCTCACAGTTAAATTCACCCCTCCACTTT. It yields the protein CASSLVSQLNSPLHF.

There are many counts of this clonotype. J is TRBJ1-4 and V is TRBV25-1; 7 nucleotides match TRBD1. Per germline, CDR1 MGHDK and CDR2 SYGVNS. V dropped 2 bases and J dropped 6; count of bases not matched to a gene: 6. This CDR3 is 15 amino acids long. The CDR3 DNA is TGTGCCAGCAGTGAAGGGGGACAGTCGGATGAAAAACTGTTTTTT. Translated, it gives CASSEGGQSDEKLFF.

This clonotype has a count of ten or more. This sequence joins TRBV7-6 and TRBJ2-2; 11 nucleotides match TRBD2. From germline, CDR1 is SGHVS and CDR2 FNYEAQ. V lost 5 bases to trimming and J lost 0 bases; unmatched junction nucleotides: 5. The CDR3 is 17 amino acids. The DNA for the CDR3 is TGTGCCAGCAGCGAACTAGCGGGAGATACGAACACCGGGGAGCTGTTTTTT. Its translation is CASSELAGDTNTGELFF.

The sample holds many counts of this clonotype. The chain employs TRBV7-9 and TRBJ2-5; 12 bases are shared with TRBD2. V gave up 5 bases and J gave up 0 bases; unmatched junction bases: 10. Per the germline V gene, CDR1 is SEHNR and CDR2 is FQNEAQ (reference sequence). The CDR3 is made up of 18 amino acids. In nucleotides, the CDR3 is TGTGCCAGCAGCCCCCGAGGACTAGCGGGGATGGACCAAGAGACCCAGTACTTC. This codes for CASSPRGLAGMDQETQYF.

Only a few counts were recorded for this clonotype. V usage is TRBV18 and J usage is TRBJ1-5, with D possibly being TRBD1 (5 bases). V was clipped by 6 bases and J by 5 bases, with 23 bases between them. The CDR3 sequence is 17 residues long. Germline CDR1 reads KGHSH; CDR2 reads LQKENI. CDR3 loop: CASSYPPRDDFYQPQHF. As DNA, the CDR3 is TGTGCCAGCTCCTACCCCCCCAGGGACGATTTTTATCAGCCCCAGCATTTT.

This clonotype was picked up a small number of times. Here the CDR3 reads CASSPAGGEQFF. The CDR3, as DNA: TGTGCCAGCAGCCCTGCGGGGGGTGAGCAGTTCTTC. The chain uses TRBV3-1 and TRBJ2-1; TRBD2 aligns across 8 bases. CDR3 length: 12 amino acids. CDR1 is LGHDT, CDR2 YNNKEL, per germline (reference sequence). Unmatched junction bases numbered 2, after V lost 4 bases and J lost 9 bases.

This clonotype has ten or more counts. The chain uses TRBV29-1 and TRBJ2-3; tentatively, D is TRBD1 or TRBD2 (6 bases each). This CDR3 contains 13 residues. CDR1 and CDR2 from the germline V gene are SQVTM and ANQGSEA. For the CDR3, the DNA is TGCAGTGGGGAGGCAGGGGGCACAGATACGCAGTATTTT. This encodes CSGEAGGTDTQYF.

This clonotype has a handful of counts. This sequence joins TRBV11-2 and TRBJ2-5; 11 positions match TRBD2. In germline, CDR1 is SGHAT, CDR2 FQNNGV. There are 19 residues in the CDR3. V gave up 0 bases and J gave up 5 bases; unmatched junction bases: 14. Here the CDR3 DNA reads TGTGCCAGCAGCTTAGAGGGACAACTAGCGGGAGCGTCACGGGAGACCCAGTACTTC. Protein product: CASSLEGQLAGASRETQYF.

Many counts were recorded for this clonotype. The chain couples TRBV28 to TRBJ2-2; D not certain. Trimming took off 1 base at V and 6 bases at J, with 6 bases between the two ends. The germline CDR1 and CDR2 sequences are MDHEN and SYDVKM. This CDR3 comprises 13 residues. This chain's CDR3 is CASSLLGPGELFF. The CDR3 DNA reads TGTGCCAGCAGTTTATTAGGGCCCGGGGAGCTGTTTTTT.

Ten or more counts support this clonotype. The V call is TRBV28, the J call TRBJ1-2; weak D call: TRBD1 (6 bases). CDR1 is MDHEN, CDR2 SYDVKM, per germline. Trimming took 4 bases from V and 4 from J, leaving 13 bases between them. The CDR3 has 14 amino acids. The CDR3 DNA is TGTGCCAGCAGTTCCACAGGGAGTAGCTATGGCTACACCTTC. Translating it yields CASSSTGSSYGYTF.